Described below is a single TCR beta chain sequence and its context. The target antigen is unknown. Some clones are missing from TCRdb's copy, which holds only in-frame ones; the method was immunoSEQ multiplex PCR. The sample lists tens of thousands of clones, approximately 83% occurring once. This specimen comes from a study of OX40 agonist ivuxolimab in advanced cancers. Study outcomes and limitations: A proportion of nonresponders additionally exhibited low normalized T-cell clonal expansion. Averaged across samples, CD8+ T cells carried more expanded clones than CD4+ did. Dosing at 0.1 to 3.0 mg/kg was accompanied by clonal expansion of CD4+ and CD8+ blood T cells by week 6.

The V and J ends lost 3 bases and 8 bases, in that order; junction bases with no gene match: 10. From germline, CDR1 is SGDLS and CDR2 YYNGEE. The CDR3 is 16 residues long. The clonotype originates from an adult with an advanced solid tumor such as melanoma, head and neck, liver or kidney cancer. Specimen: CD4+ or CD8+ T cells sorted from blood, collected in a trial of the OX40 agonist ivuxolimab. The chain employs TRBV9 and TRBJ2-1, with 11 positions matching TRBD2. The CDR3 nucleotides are TGTGCCAGCAGCGCACCCACTAGCGGGAGATCGGATGAGCAGTTCTTC. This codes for CASSAPTSGRSDEQFF. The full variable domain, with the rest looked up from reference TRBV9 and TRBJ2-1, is DSGVTQTPKHLITATGQRVTLRCSPRSGDLSVYWYQQSLDQGLQFLIQYYNGEERAKGNILERFSAQQFPDLHSELNLSSLELGDSALYFCASSAPTSGRSDEQFFGPGTRLTVL.